This T cell receptor (beta chain) was recorded in a study of T cell clones after liver transplantation. Study-wide background: A pre-transplant mixed lymphocyte reaction with TCRbeta sequencing defined graft-donor-reactive clones followed in post-transplant blood. Apart from three HCV-positive recipients, transplants were for non-autoimmune, non-viral reasons.

Germline lookup yields CDR1 GTSNPN and CDR2 SVGIG (reference sequence). With 0 bases removed from V and 8 bases from J, the gap between germline ends came to 8 bases. This CDR3 has 12 amino acids. The data were produced by immunoSEQ multiplex PCR, yet TCRdb's version contains in-frame clones alone and is incomplete. The sample has some 80,000 clones, roughly 80% seen once. This sequence joins TRBV30 and TRBJ2-1; D not resolved. Sequenced material: CD4+ T cells from blood, taken about 50 months after liver transplant. This clonotype was obtained from a human patient who received a liver transplant. Some T cells may have come from the graft donor. CDR3: CAWSVLWDEQFF. The CDR3 bases are TGTGCCTGGAGTGTTCTTTGGGATGAGCAGTTCTTC.